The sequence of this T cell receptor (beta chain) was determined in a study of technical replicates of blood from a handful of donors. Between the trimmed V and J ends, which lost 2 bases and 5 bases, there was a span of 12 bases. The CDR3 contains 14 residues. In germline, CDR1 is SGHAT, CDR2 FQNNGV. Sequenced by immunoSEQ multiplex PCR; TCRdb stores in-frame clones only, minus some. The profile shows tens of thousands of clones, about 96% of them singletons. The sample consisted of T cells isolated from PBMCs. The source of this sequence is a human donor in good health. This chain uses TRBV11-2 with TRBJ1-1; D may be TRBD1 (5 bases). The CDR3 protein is CASSLRSGGTEAFF. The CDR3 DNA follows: TGTGCCAGCAGCTTAAGGTCGGGGGGGACTGAAGCTTTCTTT.